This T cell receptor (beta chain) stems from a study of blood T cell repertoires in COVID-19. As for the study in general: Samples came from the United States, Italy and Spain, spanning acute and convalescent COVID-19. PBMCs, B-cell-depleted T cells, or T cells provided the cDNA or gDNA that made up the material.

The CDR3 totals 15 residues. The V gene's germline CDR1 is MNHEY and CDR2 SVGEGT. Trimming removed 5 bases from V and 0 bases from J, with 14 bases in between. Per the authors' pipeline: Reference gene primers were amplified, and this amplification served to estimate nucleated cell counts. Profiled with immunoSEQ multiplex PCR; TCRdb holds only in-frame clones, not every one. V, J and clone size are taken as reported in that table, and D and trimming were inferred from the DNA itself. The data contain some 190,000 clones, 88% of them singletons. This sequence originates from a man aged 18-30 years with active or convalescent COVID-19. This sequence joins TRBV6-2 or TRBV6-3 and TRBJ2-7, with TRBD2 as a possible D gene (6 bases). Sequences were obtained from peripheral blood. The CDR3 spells CASSLGGMSSYEQYF. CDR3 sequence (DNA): TGTGCCAGCAGTCTTGGCGGGATGAGCTCCTACGAGCAGTACTTC.